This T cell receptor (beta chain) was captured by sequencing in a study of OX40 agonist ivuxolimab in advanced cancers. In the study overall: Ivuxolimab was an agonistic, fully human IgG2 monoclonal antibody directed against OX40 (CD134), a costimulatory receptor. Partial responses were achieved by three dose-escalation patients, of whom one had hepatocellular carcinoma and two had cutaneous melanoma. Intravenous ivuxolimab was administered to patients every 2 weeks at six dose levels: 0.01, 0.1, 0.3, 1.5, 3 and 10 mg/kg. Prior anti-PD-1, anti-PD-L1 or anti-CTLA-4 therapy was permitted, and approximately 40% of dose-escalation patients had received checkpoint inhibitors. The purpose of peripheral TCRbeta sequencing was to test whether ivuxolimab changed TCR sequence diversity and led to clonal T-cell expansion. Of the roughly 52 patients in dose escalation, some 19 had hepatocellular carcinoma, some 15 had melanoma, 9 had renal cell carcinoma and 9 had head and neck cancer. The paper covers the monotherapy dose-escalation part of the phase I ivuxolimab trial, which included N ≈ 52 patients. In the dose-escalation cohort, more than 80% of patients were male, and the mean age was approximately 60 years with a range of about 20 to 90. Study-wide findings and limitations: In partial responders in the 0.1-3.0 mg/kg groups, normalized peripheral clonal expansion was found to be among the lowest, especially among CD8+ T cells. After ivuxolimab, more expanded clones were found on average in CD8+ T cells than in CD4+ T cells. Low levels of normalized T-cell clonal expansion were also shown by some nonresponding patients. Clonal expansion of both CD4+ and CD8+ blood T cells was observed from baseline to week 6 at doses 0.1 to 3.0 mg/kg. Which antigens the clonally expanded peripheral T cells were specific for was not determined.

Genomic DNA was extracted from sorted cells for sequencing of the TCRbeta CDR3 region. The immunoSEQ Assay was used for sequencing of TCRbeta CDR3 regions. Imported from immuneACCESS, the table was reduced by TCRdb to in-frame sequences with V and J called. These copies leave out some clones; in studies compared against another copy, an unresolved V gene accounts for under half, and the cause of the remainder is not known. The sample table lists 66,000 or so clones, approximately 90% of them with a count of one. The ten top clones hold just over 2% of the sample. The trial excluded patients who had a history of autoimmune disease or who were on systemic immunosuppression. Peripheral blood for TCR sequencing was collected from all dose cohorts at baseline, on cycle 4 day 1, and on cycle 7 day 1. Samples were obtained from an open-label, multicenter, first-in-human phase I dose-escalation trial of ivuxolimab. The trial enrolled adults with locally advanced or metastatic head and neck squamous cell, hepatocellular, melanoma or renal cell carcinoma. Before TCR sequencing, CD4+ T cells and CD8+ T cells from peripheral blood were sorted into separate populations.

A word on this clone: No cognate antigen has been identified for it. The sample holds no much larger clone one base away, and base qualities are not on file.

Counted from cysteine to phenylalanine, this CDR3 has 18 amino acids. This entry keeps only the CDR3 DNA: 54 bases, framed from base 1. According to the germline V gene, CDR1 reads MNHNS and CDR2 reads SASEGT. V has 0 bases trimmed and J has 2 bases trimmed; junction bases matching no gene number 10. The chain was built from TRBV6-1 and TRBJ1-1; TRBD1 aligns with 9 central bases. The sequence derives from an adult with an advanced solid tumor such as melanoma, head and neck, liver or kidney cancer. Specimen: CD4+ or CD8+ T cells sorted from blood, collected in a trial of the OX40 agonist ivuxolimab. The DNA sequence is TGTGCCAGCAGTGAAGCGGGGGGGACAGGGCGGGCTAACACTGAAGCTTTCTTT. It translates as CASSEAGGTGRANTEAFF.